Listed below are T cell receptor beta chains from one sample, sequenced in a study of OX40 agonist ivuxolimab in advanced cancers. Here immunoSEQ multiplex PCR was the method, and the copy in TCRdb shows in-frame clones only, minus some. The sample yields roughly 70,000 clones, about four fifths seen once. The sequencing here drew on CD4+ or CD8+ T cells sorted from blood, taken in a trial of the OX40 agonist ivuxolimab. Receptors were obtained from an adult with an advanced solid tumor such as melanoma, head and neck, liver or kidney cancer. Both conserved end residues are part of each CDR3. A D gene is named only where the DNA matches it firmly. Size values are once, few and many counts, or a class for expanded clones, and some rows have none.

d_call clone_size j_call v_call cdr3_aa cdr3_nt
. once TRBJ1-1 TRBV6-1 CATTLGLEAFF TGTGCCACCACATTGGGGCTTGAAGCTTTCTTT
. . TRBJ1-1 TRBV30 CAWGPLRAVNTEAFF TGTGCCTGGGGGCCCCTCCGGGCCGTGAACACTGAAGCTTTCTTT
TRBD1 . TRBJ1-3 TRBV5-3 CARSFKGAGRSRGNTIYF TGTGCCAGAAGCTTTAAGGGGGCAGGGAGGTCGCGAGGAAACACCATATATTTT
. . TRBJ2-5 TRBV4-1 CASSRSAGFETQYF TGCGCCAGCAGCCGAAGTGCCGGCTTCGAGACCCAGTACTTC
. . TRBJ1-1 TRBV5-4 CASSLESTMDTEAFF TGTGCCAGCAGCTTGGAATCCACGATGGACACTGAAGCTTTCTTT
. . TRBJ2-3 TRBV5-1 CASSLESPGTQYF TGCGCCAGCAGCTTGGAAAGCCCAGGTACGCAGTATTTT
. . TRBJ2-7 TRBV9 CASSILGVIGESYEQYF TGTGCCAGCAGCATCCTCGGGGTGATCGGGGAATCCTACGAGCAGTACTTC
. few TRBJ2-7 TRBV30 CAWNPRGSGRDEQYF TGTGCCTGGAACCCAAGGGGGAGCGGACGCGACGAGCAGTACTTC
. . TRBJ2-1 TRBV7-3 CASSRRGGDEQFF TGTGCCAGCAGCCGGAGAGGGGGTGATGAGCAGTTCTTC
. . TRBJ2-1 TRBV25-1 CASSGFTGTRAAHEQFF TGTGCCAGCAGTGGGTTTACCGGGACCAGGGCGGCCCATGAGCAGTTCTTC
. few TRBJ2-3 TRBV6-1 CAPRGTDTQYF TGTGCCCCCAGGGGCACAGATACGCAGTATTTT
. . TRBJ2-2 TRBV5-1 CASKADGNTGELFF TGCGCCAGCAAGGCCGACGGAAACACCGGGGAGCTGTTTTTT
TRBD1 . TRBJ2-2 TRBV27 CASLPRVNRGYTGELFF TGTGCCAGCCTGCCACGGGTGAACAGGGGATACACCGGGGAGCTGTTTTTT
. . TRBJ2-1 TRBV7-3 CASSLMGPLGENEQFF TGTGCCAGCAGCTTAATGGGACCTCTGGGAGAAAATGAGCAGTTCTTC
. . TRBJ2-5 TRBV7-3 CASSLKGGVRPETQYF TGTGCCAGCAGCTTAAAGGGCGGGGTCCGCCCAGAGACCCAGTACTTC
. . TRBJ1-2 TRBV13 CASSSESRRSNYGYTF TGTGCCAGCAGCTCCGAGTCTAGGAGATCTAACTATGGCTACACCTTC
. . TRBJ1-5 TRBV6-1 CASSEPSGQSSNQPQHF TGTGCCAGCAGTGAACCCTCTGGACAGTCTAGCAATCAGCCCCAGCATTTT
TRBD2 . TRBJ2-3 TRBV15 CATSRDGLGGKMADTQYF TGTGCCACCAGCAGAGATGGGTTGGGAGGGAAGATGGCAGATACGCAGTATTTT
TRBD1 . TRBJ1-5 TRBV5-6 CASSPGQGFNQPQHF TGTGCCAGCAGCCCGGGACAGGGGTTCAATCAGCCCCAGCATTTT
TRBD1 . TRBJ1-5 TRBV6-5 CASSYGQGAGQPQHF TGTGCCAGCAGTTATGGTCAGGGGGCCGGACAGCCCCAGCATTTT
TRBD1 . TRBJ2-4 TRBV6-1 CASSEAGTGSVAKNIQYF TGTGCCAGCAGTGAAGCCGGGACAGGGAGTGTGGCCAAAAACATTCAGTACTTC
TRBD1 . TRBJ1-5 TRBV2 CASKGTGGWNQPQHF TGTGCCAGCAAGGGAACAGGGGGTTGGAATCAGCCCCAGCATTTT
. . TRBJ2-2 TRBV7-9 CASTGGGRRTGELFF TGTGCCAGCACCGGCGGGGGCCGCCGGACCGGGGAGCTGTTTTTT
. . TRBJ1-5 TRBV7-2 CASSYDRDHQPQHF TGTGCCAGCAGTTACGACAGAGACCATCAGCCCCAGCATTTT
. . TRBJ2-4 TRBV5-1 CASSSSSDRSIQYF TGCGCCAGCAGCTCCTCATCAGACAGGAGCATTCAGTACTTC
TRBD1 . TRBJ2-7 TRBV7-9 CASSQGQGPYEQYF TGTGCCAGCAGCCAGGGACAGGGGCCCTACGAGCAGTACTTC
. . TRBJ1-3 TRBV9 CASSVARTGGNTIYF TGTGCCAGCAGCGTAGCCCGCACAGGTGGAAACACCATATATTTT
. few TRBJ2-4 TRBV5-1 CASSPGTQSQMDIQYF TGCGCCAGCAGCCCAGGGACCCAGTCGCAGATGGACATTCAGTACTTC
TRBD1 once TRBJ1-2 TRBV28 CASSLTDRGRDGYTF TGTGCCAGCAGTCTAACGGACAGGGGGCGGGATGGCTACACCTTC
. . TRBJ2-3 TRBV19 CASGYRGTDTQYF TGTGCCAGTGGATACAGGGGCACAGATACGCAGTATTTT
. once TRBJ2-3 TRBV11-1 CASAPLAGTDTQYF TGTGCCAGCGCCCCATTAGCGGGCACAGATACGCAGTATTTT
. . TRBJ2-1 TRBV2 CASNQGSYNEQFF TGTGCCAGCAACCAGGGGTCCTACAATGAGCAGTTCTTC
. . TRBJ1-6 TRBV28 CASSLDSQNSPLHF TGTGCCAGCAGTTTGGACAGTCAAAATTCACCCCTCCACTTT
. . TRBJ2-7 TRBV27 CASSRGRSFGSYEQYF TGTGCCAGCAGTAGGGGTCGATCCTTCGGGTCCTACGAGCAGTACTTC
. once TRBJ2-1 TRBV16 CASSQGDGEQFF TGTGCCAGCAGCCAAGGGGACGGGGAGCAGTTCTTC
TRBD1 . TRBJ2-7 TRBV9 CASSVGGTGAYEQYF TGTGCCAGCAGCGTAGGAGGGACAGGGGCCTACGAGCAGTACTTC
. . TRBJ2-3 TRBV28 CASRRPYTADTQYF TGTGCCAGCAGGCGACCTTATACAGCAGATACGCAGTATTTT
. . TRBJ1-1 TRBV19 CASSSQVNTEAFF TGTGCCAGTAGTAGCCAGGTGAACACTGAAGCTTTCTTT
. once TRBJ2-3 TRBV7-9 CASSSYTDTQYF TGTGCCAGCAGCTCTTACACAGATACGCAGTATTTT
. . TRBJ1-2 TRBV5-1 CASSLSLIGAGETAYGHTF TGCGCCAGCAGCTTGTCTCTTATCGGCGCAGGCGAAACGGCCTATGGCCACACCTTC
. . TRBJ1-1 TRBV2 CASRRDGEQYEAFF TGTGCCAGCAGGAGGGACGGAGAACAGTATGAAGCTTTCTTT
TRBD1 . TRBJ2-3 TRBV2 CASSGDRGPDTQYF TGTGCCAGCAGTGGGGACAGGGGGCCGGATACGCAGTATTTT
. . TRBJ1-6 TRBV5-1 CASSLASRADSPLHF TGCGCCAGCAGCTTGGCGTCCAGGGCGGACTCACCCCTCCACTTT
. . TRBJ2-7 TRBV5-1 CASSPSLGAGRIHEQYF TGCGCCAGCAGCCCTTCACTTGGCGCAGGGAGGATCCACGAGCAGTACTTC
TRBD2 . TRBJ2-1 TRBV7-2 CASSFRPGGQGYNEQFF TGTGCCAGCAGCTTTCGTCCGGGAGGGCAGGGGTACAATGAGCAGTTCTTC
TRBD1 . TRBJ2-4 TRBV28 CASSLWEHRDRALAKNIQYF TGTGCCAGCAGTTTATGGGAACACCGGGACAGAGCACTAGCCAAAAACATTCAGTACTTC